This TCR beta chain was found in a study of T-cell reconstitution after alpha-beta-depleted transplantation in children. The study's findings and limits: Recipient T cells and thymic progenitors that survived gave rise to the high TCRbeta diversity observed at day 60 in some patients. About two months after transplant, alpha-beta T cells reportedly came from several hundred expanded graft clones. When one year had passed after transplant, most T-cell counts and diversity came from newly produced T cells.

Unique molecular identifiers were built into the TCRbeta library. TCRdb independently ran MiXCR on the PCR reads; one entry per CDR3 protein. The sample consists of hundreds of thousands of distinct CDR3 sequences, under 15% of them appearing once. Many counts were recorded for this clonotype. Its antigen remains unknown. This CDR3 is built from 15 residues. The germline gives CDR1 MNHEY, CDR2 SMNVEV (reference sequence). V shed 3 bases and J 3 bases; nucleotides not matched to a gene: 3. The receptor's source is a girl aged 2-10 years with congenital amegakaryocytic thrombocytopenia, due to receive a stem cell transplant. The material was PBMCs, obtained before TCRalphabeta/CD19-depleted stem cell transplant. This sequence joins TRBV27 and TRBJ2-7, with TRBD2 identical over 12 bases. CDR3 sequence: CASSFRLAGVYEQYF. CDR3 DNA: TGTGCCAGCAGTTTTCGACTAGCGGGAGTCTACGAGCAGTACTTC.